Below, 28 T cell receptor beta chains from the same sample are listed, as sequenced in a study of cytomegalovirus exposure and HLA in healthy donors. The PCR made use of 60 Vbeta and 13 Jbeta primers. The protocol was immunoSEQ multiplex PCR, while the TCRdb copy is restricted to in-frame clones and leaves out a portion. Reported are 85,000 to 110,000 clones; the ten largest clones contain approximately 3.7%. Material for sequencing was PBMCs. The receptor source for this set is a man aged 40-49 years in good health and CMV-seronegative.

The CDR3 DNA sequence: TGTGCCAGCAGTTACACTCGAACCTATGGCTACACCTTC. This gives the protein CASSYTRTYGYTF. The J gene is TRBJ1-2, the V gene TRBV6-5; D gene unclear. This CDR3 has 13 residues. The V end lost 2 bases, the J end lost 4 bases, and 8 bases lay between the germline ends. Per germline, CDR1 MNHEY and CDR2 SVGAGI.

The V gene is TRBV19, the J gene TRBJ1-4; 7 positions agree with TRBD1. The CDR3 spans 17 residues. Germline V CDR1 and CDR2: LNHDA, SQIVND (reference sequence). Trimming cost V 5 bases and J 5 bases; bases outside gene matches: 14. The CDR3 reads CASSPAHRQQGNEKLFF. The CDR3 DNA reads TGTGCCAGTAGTCCGGCACACCGCCAACAGGGGAATGAAAAACTGTTTTTT.

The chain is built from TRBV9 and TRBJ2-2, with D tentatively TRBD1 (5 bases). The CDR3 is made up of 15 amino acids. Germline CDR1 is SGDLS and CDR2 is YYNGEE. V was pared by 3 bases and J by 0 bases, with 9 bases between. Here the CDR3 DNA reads TGTGCCAGCAGCGCCGGACACACGAACACCGGGGAGCTGTTTTTT. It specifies CASSAGHTNTGELFF.

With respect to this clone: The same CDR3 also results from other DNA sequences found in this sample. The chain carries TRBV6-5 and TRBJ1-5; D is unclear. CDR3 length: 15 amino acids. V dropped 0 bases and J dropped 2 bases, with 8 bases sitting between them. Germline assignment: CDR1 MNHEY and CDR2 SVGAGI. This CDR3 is CASSYSWGGNQPQHF. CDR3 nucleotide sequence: TGTGCCAGCAGTTACTCGTGGGGAGGCAATCAGCCCCAGCATTTT.

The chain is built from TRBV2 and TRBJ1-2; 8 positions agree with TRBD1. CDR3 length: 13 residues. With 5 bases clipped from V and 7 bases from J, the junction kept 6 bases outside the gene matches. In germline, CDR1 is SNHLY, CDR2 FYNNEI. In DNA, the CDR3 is TGTGCCAGCAGTCTAGACAGGGGAAGTGGCTACACCTTC. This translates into CASSLDRGSGYTF.

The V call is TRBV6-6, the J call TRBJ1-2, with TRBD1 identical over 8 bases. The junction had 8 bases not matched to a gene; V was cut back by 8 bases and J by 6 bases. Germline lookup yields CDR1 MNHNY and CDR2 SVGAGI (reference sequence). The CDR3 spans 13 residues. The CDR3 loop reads CASGGQVGDGYTF. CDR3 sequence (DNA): TGTGCCAGCGGGGGACAGGTTGGGGATGGCTACACCTTC.

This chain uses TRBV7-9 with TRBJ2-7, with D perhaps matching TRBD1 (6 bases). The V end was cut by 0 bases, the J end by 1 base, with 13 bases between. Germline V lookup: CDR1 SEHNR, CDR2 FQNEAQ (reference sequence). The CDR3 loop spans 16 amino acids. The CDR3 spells CASSLASTGPSYEQYF. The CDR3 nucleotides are TGTGCCAGCAGCTTAGCTTCAACAGGGCCTTCCTACGAGCAGTACTTC.

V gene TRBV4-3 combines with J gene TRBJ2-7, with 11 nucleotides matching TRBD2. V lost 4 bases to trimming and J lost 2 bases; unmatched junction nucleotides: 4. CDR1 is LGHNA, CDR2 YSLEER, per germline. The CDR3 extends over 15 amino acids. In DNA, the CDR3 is TGCGCCAGCAGCCGGCTAGCGGGAGGCCCCTACGAGCAGTACTTC. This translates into CASSRLAGGPYEQYF.

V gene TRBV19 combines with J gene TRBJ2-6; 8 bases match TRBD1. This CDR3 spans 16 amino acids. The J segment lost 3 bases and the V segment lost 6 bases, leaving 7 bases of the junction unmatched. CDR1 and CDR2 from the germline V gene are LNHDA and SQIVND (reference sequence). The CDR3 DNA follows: TGTGCCAGTAGGACCCAGGGGGCTGATGGGGCCAACGTCCTGACTTTC. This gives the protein CASRTQGADGANVLTF.

In DNA, the CDR3 is TGTGCCAGTAGTACCTCTGGACTAGCGGCCCAAGAGACCCAGTACTTC. Protein sequence: CASSTSGLAAQETQYF. The chain is built from TRBV19 and TRBJ2-5, with TRBD2 identical over 10 bases. Germline lookup yields CDR1 LNHDA and CDR2 SQIVND (reference sequence). This CDR3 region has 16 residues. With 4 bases clipped from V and 1 base from J, the junction kept 6 bases outside the gene matches.

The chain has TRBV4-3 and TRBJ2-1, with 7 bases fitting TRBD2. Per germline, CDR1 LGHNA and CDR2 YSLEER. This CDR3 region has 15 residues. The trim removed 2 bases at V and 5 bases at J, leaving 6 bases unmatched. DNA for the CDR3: TGCGCCAGCAGCCAACGGGCGGGAGTGGACAATGAGCAGTTCTTC. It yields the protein CASSQRAGVDNEQFF.

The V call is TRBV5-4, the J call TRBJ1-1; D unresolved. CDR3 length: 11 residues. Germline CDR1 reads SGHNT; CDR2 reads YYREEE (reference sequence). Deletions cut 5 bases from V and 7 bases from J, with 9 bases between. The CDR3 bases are TGTGCCAGCAGTCTCCGGGATGAAGCTTTCTTT. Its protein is CASSLRDEAFF.

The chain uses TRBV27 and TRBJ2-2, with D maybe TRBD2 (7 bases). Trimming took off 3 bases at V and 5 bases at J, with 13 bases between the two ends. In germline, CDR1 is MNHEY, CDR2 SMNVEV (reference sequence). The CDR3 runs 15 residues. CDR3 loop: CASSFWGGTTGELFF. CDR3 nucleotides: TGTGCCAGCAGTTTCTGGGGGGGGACAACCGGGGAGCTGTTTTTT.

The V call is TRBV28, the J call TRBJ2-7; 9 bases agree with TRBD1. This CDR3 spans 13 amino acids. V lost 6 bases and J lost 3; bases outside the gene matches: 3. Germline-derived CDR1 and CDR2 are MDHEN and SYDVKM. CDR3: CASRNRGLYEQYF. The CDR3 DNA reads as TGTGCCAGCAGAAACAGGGGGCTCTACGAGCAGTACTTC. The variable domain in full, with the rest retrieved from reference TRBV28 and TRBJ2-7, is DVKVTQSSRYLVKRTGEKVFLECVQDMDHENMFWYRQDPGLGLRLIYFSYDVKMKEKGDIPEGYSVSREKKERFSLILESASTNQTSMYLCASRNRGLYEQYFGPGTRLTVT.

CDR3 loop: CASSSDRVRGYTF. The CDR3 region has the DNA TGTGCCAGCAGCTCGGACAGGGTCCGTGGCTACACCTTC. The chain has TRBV5-6 and TRBJ1-2; 8 bases map to TRBD1. Germline V gives CDR1 SGHDT, CDR2 YYEEEE. The CDR3 sequence is 13 residues long. Losses at the gene ends were 3 bases for V and 7 bases for J; bases not matched to a gene: 5.

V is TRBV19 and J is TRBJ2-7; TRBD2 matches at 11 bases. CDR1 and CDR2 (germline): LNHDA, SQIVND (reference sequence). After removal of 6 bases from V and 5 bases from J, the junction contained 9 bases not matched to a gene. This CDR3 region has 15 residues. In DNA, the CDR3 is TGTGCCAGTAGGCTGACCGGGACTAGCGGAGACGAGCAGTACTTC. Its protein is CASRLTGTSGDEQYF.

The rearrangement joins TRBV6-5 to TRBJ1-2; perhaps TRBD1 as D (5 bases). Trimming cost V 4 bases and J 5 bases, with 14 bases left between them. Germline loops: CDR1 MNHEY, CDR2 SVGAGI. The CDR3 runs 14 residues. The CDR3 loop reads CASSLQGQPYGYTF. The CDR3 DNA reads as TGTGCCAGCAGTTTGCAGGGCCAACCTTATGGCTACACCTTC.

In nucleotides, the CDR3 is TGTGCCAGCAGTGAAGGACAGGGGTCCTACGAGCAGTACTTC. Translated: CASSEGQGSYEQYF. The rearrangement uses TRBV2 and TRBJ2-7; TRBD1 aligns across 8 bases. V dropped 1 base and J dropped 1; count of bases not matched to a gene: 0. CDR3 length equals 14 residues. Germline V CDR1 and CDR2: SNHLY, FYNNEI.

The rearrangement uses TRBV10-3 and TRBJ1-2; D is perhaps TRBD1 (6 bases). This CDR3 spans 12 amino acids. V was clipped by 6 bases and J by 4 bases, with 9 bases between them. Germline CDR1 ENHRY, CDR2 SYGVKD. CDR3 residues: CAISSDSYGYTF. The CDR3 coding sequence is TGTGCCATCAGCTCGGACAGCTATGGCTACACCTTC.

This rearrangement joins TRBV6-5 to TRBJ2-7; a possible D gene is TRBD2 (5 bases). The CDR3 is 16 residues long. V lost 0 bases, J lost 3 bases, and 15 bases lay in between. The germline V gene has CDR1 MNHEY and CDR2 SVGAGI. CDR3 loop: CASSYSKTGKGYEQYF. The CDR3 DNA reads TGTGCCAGCAGTTACTCGAAAACCGGGAAGGGCTACGAGCAGTACTTC.

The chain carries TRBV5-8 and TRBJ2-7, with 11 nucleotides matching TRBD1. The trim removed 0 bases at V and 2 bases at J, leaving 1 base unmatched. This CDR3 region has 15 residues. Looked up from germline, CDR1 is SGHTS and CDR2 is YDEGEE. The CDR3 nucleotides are TGTGCCAGCAGCTTGGGGACAGGGGGCGCCTACGAGCAGTACTTC. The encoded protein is CASSLGTGGAYEQYF. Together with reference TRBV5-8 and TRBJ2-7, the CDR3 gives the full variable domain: EAGVTQSPTHLIKTRGQQATLRCSPISGHTSVYWYQQALGLGLQFLLWYDEGEERNRGNFPPRFSGRQFPNYSSELNVNALELEDSALYLCASSLGTGGAYEQYFGPGTRLTVT.

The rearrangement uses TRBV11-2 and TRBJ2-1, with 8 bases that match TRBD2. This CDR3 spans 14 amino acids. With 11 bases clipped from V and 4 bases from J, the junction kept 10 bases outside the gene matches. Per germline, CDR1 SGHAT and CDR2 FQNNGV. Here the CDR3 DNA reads TGTGCCGTCGTGTCCAGCGGGGGTTACAATGAGCAGTTCTTC. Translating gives CAVVSSGGYNEQFF.

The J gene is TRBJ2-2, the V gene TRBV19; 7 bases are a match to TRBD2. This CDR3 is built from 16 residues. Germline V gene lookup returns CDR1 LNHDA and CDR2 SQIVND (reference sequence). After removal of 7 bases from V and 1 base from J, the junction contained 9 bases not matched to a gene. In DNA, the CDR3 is TGTGCCAGTAACTCCGGGACTATCGGGAACACCGGGGAGCTGTTTTTT. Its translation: CASNSGTIGNTGELFF.

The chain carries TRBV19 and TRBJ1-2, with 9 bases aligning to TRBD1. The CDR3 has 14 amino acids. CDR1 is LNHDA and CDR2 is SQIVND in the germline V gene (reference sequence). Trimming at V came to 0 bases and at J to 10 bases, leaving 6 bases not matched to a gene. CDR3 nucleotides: TGTGCCAGTAGTATAGAACACAGGGGGCAGGACTACACCTTC. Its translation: CASSIEHRGQDYTF.

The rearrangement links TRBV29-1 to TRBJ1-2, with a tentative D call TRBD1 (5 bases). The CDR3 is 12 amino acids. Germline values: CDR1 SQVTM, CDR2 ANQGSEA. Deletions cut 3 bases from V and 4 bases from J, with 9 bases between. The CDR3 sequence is CSVEGGGYGYTF. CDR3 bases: TGCAGCGTTGAGGGGGGTGGCTATGGCTACACCTTC.

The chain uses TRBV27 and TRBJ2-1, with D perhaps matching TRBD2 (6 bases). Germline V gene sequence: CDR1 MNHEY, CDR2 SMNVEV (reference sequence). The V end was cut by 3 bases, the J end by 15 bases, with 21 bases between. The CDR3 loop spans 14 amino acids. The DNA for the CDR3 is TGTGCCAGCAGTTTGTCTCGGCTAGCGCTCTCCTCGTTCTTC. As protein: CASSLSRLALSSFF.

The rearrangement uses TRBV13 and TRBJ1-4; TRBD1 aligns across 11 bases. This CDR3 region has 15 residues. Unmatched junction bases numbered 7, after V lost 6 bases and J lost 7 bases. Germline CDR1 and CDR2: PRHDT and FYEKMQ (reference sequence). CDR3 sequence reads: CASSERTGGGEKLFF. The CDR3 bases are TGTGCCAGCAGTGAGAGGACAGGGGGCGGTGAAAAACTGTTTTTT.

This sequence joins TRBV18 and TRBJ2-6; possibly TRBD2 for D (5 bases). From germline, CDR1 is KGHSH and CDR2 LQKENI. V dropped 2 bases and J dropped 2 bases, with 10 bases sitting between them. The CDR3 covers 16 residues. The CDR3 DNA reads TGTGCCAGCTCACCAAACGGGAACACTGGGGCCAACGTCCTGACTTTC. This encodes CASSPNGNTGANVLTF.